Below, 15 T cell receptor beta chains from the same sample are listed, as sequenced in a study of T cell responses to AZD1222 COVID-19 vaccine. Data came from immunoSEQ multiplex PCR; TCRdb stores just in-frame clones and leaves some out. The profile covers roughly 120,000 clones, with around 92% appearing a single time and around 8.2% taken by the ten largest. The sample consisted of peripheral blood, taken 28 days after the second AZD1222 dose. The origin of the receptors is an adult who received the AZD1222 COVID-19 vaccine.

CDR3 nucleotide sequence: TGTGCCAGCAGCTTAGCAGGGGTGGGGGAGACCCAGTACTTC. Translation gives CASSLAGVGETQYF. This chain connects TRBV7-2 to TRBJ2-5; the D gene is possibly TRBD1 (5 bases). This CDR3 region has 14 residues. From germline, CDR1 is SGHTA and CDR2 FQGNSA. V shed 0 bases and J shed 5 bases, with 10 bases lying between them.

The V call is TRBV2, the J call TRBJ2-2, with D perhaps being TRBD1 or TRBD2 (6 bases each). The V end lost 6 bases, the J end lost 3 bases, and 14 bases lay between the germline ends. This CDR3 comprises 15 residues. CDR1 is SNHLY, CDR2 FYNNEI, per germline. CDR3 loop: CASRQGGRDTGELFF. The CDR3 region has the DNA TGTGCCAGCAGACAAGGGGGGCGAGACACCGGGGAGCTGTTTTTT.

This clone occurred once. V is TRBV6-5 and J is TRBJ2-5; the D gene is possibly TRBD1 (6 bases). Germline V gives CDR1 MNHEY, CDR2 SVGAGI. There are 13 residues in the CDR3. With 4 bases removed from V and 1 base from J, the gap between germline ends came to 7 bases. The CDR3 sequence is CASSSDSQETQYF. The CDR3 nucleotides read TGTGCCAGCAGTTCGGACAGCCAAGAGACCCAGTACTTC.

The chain combines TRBV28 with TRBJ1-2; D may be TRBD1 (6 bases). V was pared by 0 bases and J by 8 bases, with 19 bases between. This CDR3 is built from 16 residues. Germline values: CDR1 MDHEN, CDR2 SYDVKM. The CDR3 protein is CASSLWGAGAEGGYTF. For the CDR3, the DNA is TGTGCCAGCAGTTTATGGGGGGCGGGGGCCGAGGGAGGCTACACCTTC.

V is TRBV28 and J is TRBJ2-1; 7 bases align to TRBD1. This CDR3 is 15 amino acids long. Germline CDR1 MDHEN, CDR2 SYDVKM. V trimming: 7 bases; J trimming: 4 bases; junction bases outside the gene matches: 10. CDR3 amino acids: CASTTDRERYNEQFF. For the CDR3, the DNA is TGTGCCAGCACCACTGACAGGGAGAGGTACAATGAGCAGTTCTTC.

The chain is built from TRBV7-2 and TRBJ2-7; 10 bases are a match to TRBD1. CDR1 is SGHTA and CDR2 is FQGNSA in the germline V gene. The J segment lost 3 bases and the V segment lost 11 bases, leaving 7 bases of the junction unmatched. The CDR3 spans 13 residues. This CDR3 reads CAGSRDRGYEQYF. Here the CDR3 DNA reads TGTGCCGGTTCCCGGGACAGGGGCTACGAGCAGTACTTC.

Regarding this clone: The junction and the germline gene differ at one end; a read error may be behind it. The chain combines TRBV7-7 with TRBJ2-2; 8 bases match TRBD2. Germline assignment: CDR1 SSHAT and CDR2 FNYEAQ (reference sequence). The CDR3 has 16 amino acids. CDR3 in amino acids: CASSASRGANTGELFF. Here the CDR3 DNA reads TGTGCTAGCAGCGCATCGCGGGGGGCGAACACCGGGGAGCTGTTTTTT.

The chain carries TRBV7-2 and TRBJ2-7, with 7 bases that match TRBD1. V was pared by 2 bases and J by 4 bases, with 8 bases of the junction left unmatched. The germline gives CDR1 SGHTA, CDR2 FQGNSA. The CDR3 length is 15 residues. The CDR3 here is CASSLKPGQVYEQYF. The DNA of the CDR3 is TGTGCCAGCAGCTTAAAGCCCGGACAGGTGTACGAGCAGTACTTC.

This chain joins TRBV6-2 or TRBV6-3 and TRBJ2-2, with 10 nucleotides matching TRBD2. The ends lost 2 bases at V and 3 bases at J; junction bases unmatched: 6. CDR1 is MNHEY, CDR2 SVGEGT, per germline. This CDR3 contains 17 residues. CDR3 region: CASSYVRLAGDTGELFF. The DNA of the CDR3 is TGTGCCAGCAGTTACGTCCGCCTAGCGGGGGACACCGGGGAGCTGTTTTTT.

The chain couples TRBV7-9 to TRBJ1-1; D gene unclear. The V end lost 7 bases, the J end lost 2 bases, and 8 bases lay between the germline ends. The CDR3 runs to 12 residues. CDR1 SEHNR and CDR2 FQNEAQ come from the germline V gene (reference sequence). CDR3 bases: TGTGCCAGCACCCTCGGAAACACTGAAGCTTTCTTT. It translates to CASTLGNTEAFF.

Comments on this clone: One end of the junction varies from germline; a read error may be responsible. The chain couples TRBV7-9 to TRBJ2-5; D is uncertain. The germline CDR1 and CDR2 sequences are SEHNR and FQNEAQ (reference sequence). CDR3 length: 18 amino acids. The CDR3 nucleotides read TGTGCCAGCACCTTATTGCGACTTGAAGGGCCCCCCCAAGAGACCCAGTACTTC. Protein: CASTLLRLEGPPQETQYF.

This clone came up once. This chain connects TRBV19 to TRBJ2-5; 12 nucleotides align to TRBD2. The V segment lost 5 bases and the J segment 5 bases; nucleotides outside the gene matches: 3. CDR1 and CDR2 from the germline V gene are LNHDA and SQIVND (reference sequence). CDR3 length: 14 residues. CDR3 DNA: TGTGCCAGTAGTCTAGCGGGGGGGCATGAGACCCAGTACTTC. Protein product: CASSLAGGHETQYF.

This clone was seen a few times. V usage is TRBV20-1 and J usage is TRBJ1-2; 7 bases match TRBD1. This CDR3 is 10 amino acids long. V trimming: 5 bases; J trimming: 6 bases; junction bases outside the gene matches: 0. Germline V gene data show CDR1 as DFQATT and CDR2 as SNEGSKA (reference sequence). The CDR3 spells CSADRDGYTF. The DNA for the CDR3 is TGCAGTGCTGACAGGGATGGCTACACCTTC.

This chain joins TRBV5-8 and TRBJ2-5, with unresolved D. Germline CDR1 SGHTS, CDR2 YDEGEE. The CDR3 loop spans 13 amino acids. V lost 4 bases to trimming and J lost 9 bases, with 16 bases between them. In DNA, the CDR3 is TGTGCCAGCAGCCCTCCCCTCCGGCTGTCCCAGTACTTC. It yields the protein CASSPPLRLSQYF.

This chain connects TRBV29-1 to TRBJ1-1, with D perhaps TRBD1 (5 bases). The CDR3 loop spans 13 amino acids. Trimming stripped 6 bases from V and 1 base from J, with 12 bases between. The germline CDR1 and CDR2 sequences are SQVTM and ANQGSEA. CDR3 amino acids: CSVQQDPNTEAFF. The CDR3 DNA reads as TGCAGCGTCCAACAGGATCCGAACACTGAAGCTTTCTTT. The whole variable domain, remainder taken from reference TRBV29-1 and TRBJ1-1, is SAVISQKPSRDICQRGTSLTIQCQVDSQVTMMFWYRQQPGQSLTLIATANQGSEATYESGFVIDKFPISRPNLTFSTLTVSNMSPEDSSIYLCSVQQDPNTEAFFGQGTRLTVV.